The 21 T cell receptor beta chains below all came from one sample that was sequenced in a study of blood T cells in healthy people across ages. Then a second PCR, running about 6 to 12 cycles, was carried out with a sample-barcoded 5' primer and a J-beta primer mix. TCRdb independently ran MiXCR on the 5' RACE reads; one entry per CDR3 protein. The sample has approximately 800,000 distinct CDR3 sequences; more than 35% are singletons. The sequencing input was blood. The receptors originated from a man aged 80 or over in good health.

This clonotype was seen a few times. This chain connects TRBV9 to TRBJ2-1; D is unresolved. CDR3 length: 16 residues. From germline, CDR1 is SGDLS and CDR2 YYNGEE. Trimming removed 4 bases from V and 0 bases from J, with 14 bases in between. The CDR3 loop is CASSPRVYNSYNEQFF. CDR3 nucleotides: TGTGCCAGCAGCCCCCGGGTTTATAACTCCTACAATGAGCAGTTCTTC.

This clonotype occurred a few times. This sequence joins TRBV6-5 and TRBJ1-2, with D possibly matching TRBD1 (5 bases). The CDR3 extends over 13 amino acids. CDR1 and CDR2 (germline): MNHEY, SVGAGI. Trimming left V 5 bases short and J 2 bases short, with 9 bases between. In nucleotides, the CDR3 is TGTGCCAGCAGTAATACAGGCAACTATGGCTACACCTTC. It is translated as CASSNTGNYGYTF.

This clonotype appeared a few times. The chain recombines TRBV18 with TRBJ2-1; 7 bases are shared with TRBD2. In germline, CDR1 is KGHSH, CDR2 LQKENI. V lost 1 base to trimming and J lost 9 bases; unmatched junction nucleotides: 6. This CDR3 contains 14 residues. This CDR3 reads CASSPRGEGTEQFF. DNA of the CDR3: TGTGCCAGCTCACCACGTGGGGAGGGCACTGAGCAGTTCTTC.

This rearrangement joins TRBV20-1 to TRBJ2-3, with D possibly called TRBD1 or TRBD2 (5 bases each). CDR3 size: 12 residues. Germline V gives CDR1 DFQATT, CDR2 SNEGSKA (reference sequence). Trimming took off 1 base at V and 8 bases at J, with 10 bases between the two ends. The CDR3, as DNA: TGCAGTGCTAGAGGGGACCCGAGTACGCAGTATTTT. Its translation is CSARGDPSTQYF.

The rearrangement links TRBV7-9 to TRBJ2-7, with 7 bases aligning to TRBD1. With 5 bases clipped from V and 1 base from J, the junction kept 5 bases outside the gene matches. This CDR3 comprises 14 residues. Germline V gives CDR1 SEHNR, CDR2 FQNEAQ (reference sequence). The CDR3 spells CASSHRDRSYEQYF. CDR3 DNA sequence: TGTGCCAGCAGCCACCGGGACAGATCCTACGAGCAGTACTTC. Full variable domain (outside the CDR3, taken from reference TRBV7-9 and TRBJ2-7): DTGVSQNPRHKITKRGQNVTFRCDPISEHNRLYWYRQTLGQGPEFLTYFQNEAQLEKSRLLSDRFSAERPKGSFSTLEIQRTEQGDSAMYLCASSHRDRSYEQYFGPGTRLTVT.

V and J are TRBV4-2 and TRBJ2-3, with 7 nucleotides matching TRBD2. V shed 3 bases and J 0 bases; nucleotides not matched to a gene: 18. CDR3 length: 20 amino acids. Germline lookup yields CDR1 LGHNA and CDR2 YNFKEQ. The CDR3 region is CASSQRSGTTFAFSTDTQYF. CDR3 nucleotides: TGTGCCAGCAGCCAGAGATCCGGGACTACCTTCGCCTTTAGCACAGATACGCAGTATTTT.

The chain employs TRBV7-2 and TRBJ2-2; 8 bases line up with TRBD1. J lost 4 bases, V lost 2 bases, and 9 bases had no gene match. Per the germline V gene, CDR1 is SGHTA and CDR2 is FQGNSA. This CDR3 has 17 residues. CDR3 sequence: CASSLKTGQDPTGELFF. CDR3 sequence (DNA): TGTGCCAGCAGCTTAAAAACGGGACAGGACCCCACCGGGGAGCTGTTTTTT.

Concerning this clonotype itself: At one of its ends the junction is not consistent with the germline gene, which may arise from a read error. The V and J genes are TRBV11-1 and TRBJ2-3; D is ambiguous. The CDR3 totals 14 residues. Germline-derived CDR1 and CDR2 are SGHAT and FQDESV (reference sequence). The CDR3 loop reads CANSLRTRTDTQYF. Here the CDR3 DNA reads TGTGCCAACAGCTTAAGGACCCGCACAGATACGCAGTATTTT.

The chain is built from TRBV7-9 and TRBJ2-7, with D possibly matching TRBD2 (6 bases). The length of the CDR3 is 13 residues. Trimming shortened V by 1 base and J by 6 bases, and 10 bases separated the two germline ends. In germline, CDR1 is SEHNR, CDR2 FQNEAQ (reference sequence). The chain's CDR3 is CASSLEAGLEQYF. The DNA for the CDR3 is TGTGCCAGCAGCTTAGAGGCGGGGCTCGAGCAGTACTTC.

This clonotype was found a few times. The genes are TRBV28 and TRBJ2-7; no clear D gene. The CDR3 has 14 amino acids. Germline CDR1 is MDHEN and CDR2 is SYDVKM. V shed 7 bases and J shed 4 bases, with 17 bases lying between them. The CDR3 DNA reads as TGTGCCAGCACACCTCCGGTAGGTTCTTACGAGCAGTACTTC. It yields the protein CASTPPVGSYEQYF.

This clonotype was seen a few times. The genes are TRBV28 and TRBJ2-5; TRBD2 matches at 10 bases. Germline CDR1 is MDHEN and CDR2 is SYDVKM. With 6 bases clipped from V and 5 bases from J, the junction kept 9 bases outside the gene matches. The CDR3 consists of 15 residues. CDR3: CASRKAGGRGETQYF. The CDR3 coding sequence is TGTGCCAGCAGGAAAGCGGGAGGGCGGGGGGAGACCCAGTACTTC.

The chain couples TRBV20-1 to TRBJ2-1, with 11 nucleotides matching TRBD2. There are 14 residues in the CDR3. CDR1 is DFQATT and CDR2 is SNEGSKA in the germline V gene (reference sequence). V shed 7 bases and J 7 bases; nucleotides not matched to a gene: 9. In nucleotides, the CDR3 is TGCAGTGGGCTCCCTAGCGGGAGGATAAATGAGCAGTTCTTC. It translates to CSGLPSGRINEQFF.

Only a few counts were recorded for this clonotype. The J gene is TRBJ2-1, the V gene TRBV5-1; a weak D match, TRBD2 (6 bases). The CDR3 spans 15 residues. CDR1 and CDR2 (germline): SGHRS, YFSETQ. V lost 2 bases and J 7 bases, leaving 16 bases between the germline ends. The CDR3 spells CASSFQAGSQNEQFF. CDR3 in DNA: TGCGCCAGCAGCTTCCAAGCGGGCTCGCAGAATGAGCAGTTCTTC.

CDR3 in amino acids: CASSPLTARTRPETQYF. The CDR3 DNA is TGTGCCAGCAGCCCCCTAACAGCCCGAACCCGTCCCGAGACCCAGTACTTC. V usage is TRBV7-3 and J usage is TRBJ2-5; D gene uncertain. Trimming took 5 bases from V and 5 from J, leaving 24 bases between them. Germline V gene sequence: CDR1 SGHTA, CDR2 FQGTGA. This CDR3 has 17 residues.

The J gene is TRBJ1-2, the V gene TRBV11-2; tentatively, D is TRBD1 (6 bases). Germline V CDR1 and CDR2: SGHAT, FQNNGV. The CDR3 runs to 13 residues. Trimming took 7 bases from V and 6 from J, leaving 15 bases between them. The CDR3 coding sequence is TGTGCCAGCACGCGACAGGCCGACAATGGCTACACCTTC. The encoded protein is CASTRQADNGYTF. The complete variable domain, with remaining parts taken from reference TRBV11-2 and TRBJ1-2, reads EAGVAQSPRYKIIEKRQSVAFWCNPISGHATLYWYQQILGQGPKLLIQFQNNGVVDDSQLPKDRFSAERLKGVDSTLKIQPAKLEDSAVYLCASTRQADNGYTFGSGTRLTVV.

V is TRBV5-1 and J is TRBJ2-3, with 11 bases lining up with TRBD2. The CDR3 is 18 amino acids. V trimming: 4 bases; J trimming: 4 bases; junction bases outside the gene matches: 14. Germline lookup yields CDR1 SGHRS and CDR2 YFSETQ. CDR3 region: CASSPGRLAGSHADTQYF. As DNA, the CDR3 is TGCGCCAGCAGCCCTGGAAGACTAGCGGGATCCCATGCAGATACGCAGTATTTT.

This chain links TRBV7-9 with TRBJ2-1, with TRBD1 matching 8 bases. Trimming cost V 2 bases and J 5 bases; bases outside gene matches: 5. Germline loops: CDR1 SEHNR, CDR2 FQNEAQ (reference sequence). The CDR3 runs to 15 residues. CDR3 in DNA: TGTGCCAGCAGCTTACCTCAGGGGGCCGACAATGAGCAGTTCTTC. Amino acids: CASSLPQGADNEQFF.

This clonotype has at least ten counts. The CDR3 reads CASTGLSSYEQYF. In DNA, the CDR3 is TGTGCCAGCACGGGGCTTAGCTCCTACGAGCAGTACTTC. This chain links TRBV7-9 with TRBJ2-7; D assignment may be TRBD1 or TRBD2 (5 bases each). From germline, CDR1 is SEHNR and CDR2 FQNEAQ (reference sequence). The CDR3 consists of 13 residues. The V gene lost 7 bases and the J gene lost 0 bases, with 10 bases spanning the gap.

J is TRBJ2-3 and V is TRBV25-1; 7 nucleotides agree with TRBD1. From germline, CDR1 is MGHDK and CDR2 SYGVNS. With 5 bases clipped from V and 4 bases from J, the junction kept 9 bases outside the gene matches. This CDR3 region has 15 residues. This CDR3 is CASSTQERGPDTQYF. CDR3 DNA sequence: TGTGCCAGCAGTACCCAGGAGAGGGGGCCAGATACGCAGTATTTT.

The V call is TRBV20-1, the J call TRBJ1-2; 7 positions match TRBD1. Germline V gene lookup returns CDR1 DFQATT and CDR2 SNEGSKA (reference sequence). The CDR3 has 14 amino acids. Unmatched junction bases numbered 11, after V lost 6 bases and J lost 4 bases. In nucleotides, the CDR3 is TGCAGTGCCTTTGCCGGCGACAGGGCCTATGGCTACACCTTC. It yields the protein CSAFAGDRAYGYTF.

This clonotype was detected a few times. The rearrangement joins TRBV29-1 to TRBJ2-1; 10 nucleotides agree with TRBD1. Per germline, CDR1 SQVTM and CDR2 ANQGSEA. J lost 0 bases, V lost 6 bases, and 8 bases had no gene match. This CDR3 region has 16 residues. The CDR3 loop is CSVRDRGSSSYNEQFF. The CDR3 DNA follows: TGCAGCGTGCGGGACAGGGGATCGAGCTCCTACAATGAGCAGTTCTTC.